This T cell receptor beta chain stems from a study of CD8 T cells in Susac syndrome. Findings and caveats of the study: The CD4+ T cell repertoires of Susac syndrome were found to show no clonal expansion.

About this clonotype: Its antigen remains unidentified.

The V gene end was trimmed by 2 bases and the J gene end by 0 bases; junction bases not matched to a gene: 5. Germline loops: CDR1 GTSNPN, CDR2 SVGIG (reference sequence). The CDR3 sequence is 17 residues long. Reverse transcription of 0.5 to 1 ug RNA was performed with random hexamers. Amplification of TCR beta CDR3 by immunoSEQ multiplex PCR spanned 54 Vbeta and 13 Jbeta. TCRdb analysed the immunoSEQ multiplex PCR reads with MiXCR anew, one entry per CDR3 protein. The sample lists some 210,000 distinct CDR3 sequences, approximately 94% occurring once. The clonotype comes from a human donor with Susac syndrome. The rearrangement links TRBV30 to TRBJ1-5, with TRBD1 identical over 12 bases. The specimen sequenced was CD4+ T cells from PBMCs. CDR3: CAWSTGQGADSNQPQHF. The CDR3 DNA sequence: TGTGCCTGGAGTACGGGACAGGGGGCGGATAGCAATCAGCCCCAGCATTTT. Filled out from reference TRBV30 and TRBJ1-5, the complete variable domain reads SQTIHQWPATLVQPVGSPLSLECTVEGTSNPNLYWYRQAAGRGLQLLFYSVGIGQISSEVPQNLSASRPQDRQFILSSKKLLLSDSGFYLCAWSTGQGADSNQPQHFGDGTRLSIL.